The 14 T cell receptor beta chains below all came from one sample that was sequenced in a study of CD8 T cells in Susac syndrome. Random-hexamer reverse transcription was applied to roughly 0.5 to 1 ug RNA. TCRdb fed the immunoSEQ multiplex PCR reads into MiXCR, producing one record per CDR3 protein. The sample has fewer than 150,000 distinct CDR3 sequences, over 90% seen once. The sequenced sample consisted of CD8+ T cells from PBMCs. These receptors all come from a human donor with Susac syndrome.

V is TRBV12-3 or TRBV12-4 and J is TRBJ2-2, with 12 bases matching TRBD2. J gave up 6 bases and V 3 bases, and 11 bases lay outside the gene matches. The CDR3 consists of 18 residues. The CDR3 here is CASSFVLAGGPDAGELFF. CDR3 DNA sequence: TGTGCCAGCAGTTTTGTGCTAGCGGGAGGGCCAGATGCCGGGGAGCTGTTTTTT.

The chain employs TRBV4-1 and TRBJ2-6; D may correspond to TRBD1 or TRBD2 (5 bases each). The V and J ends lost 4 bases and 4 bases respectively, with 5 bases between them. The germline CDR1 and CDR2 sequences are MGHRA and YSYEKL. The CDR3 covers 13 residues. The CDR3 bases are TGCGCCAGCAGCCGGGGGGGGGCCAACGTCCTGACTTTC. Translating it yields CASSRGGANVLTF.

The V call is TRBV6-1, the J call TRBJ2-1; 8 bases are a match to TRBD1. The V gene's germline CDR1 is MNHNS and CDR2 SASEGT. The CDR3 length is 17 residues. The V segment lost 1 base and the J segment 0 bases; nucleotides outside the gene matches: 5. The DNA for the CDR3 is TGTGCCAGCAGTGAAGTTCCAGGGGGCGTCTCCTACAATGAGCAGTTCTTC. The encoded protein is CASSEVPGGVSYNEQFF.

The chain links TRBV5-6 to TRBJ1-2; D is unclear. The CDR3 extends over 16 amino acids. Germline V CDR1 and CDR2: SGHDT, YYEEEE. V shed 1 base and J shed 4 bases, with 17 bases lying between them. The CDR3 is CASSLWARFLPYGYTF. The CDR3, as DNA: TGTGCCAGCAGCTTGTGGGCCAGGTTCCTCCCCTATGGCTACACCTTC. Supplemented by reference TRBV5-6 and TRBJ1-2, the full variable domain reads DAGVTQSPTHLIKTRGQQVTLRCSPKSGHDTVSWYQQALGQGPQFIFQYYEEEERQRGNFPDRFSGHQFPNYSSELNVNALLLGDSALYLCASSLWARFLPYGYTFGSGTRLTVV.

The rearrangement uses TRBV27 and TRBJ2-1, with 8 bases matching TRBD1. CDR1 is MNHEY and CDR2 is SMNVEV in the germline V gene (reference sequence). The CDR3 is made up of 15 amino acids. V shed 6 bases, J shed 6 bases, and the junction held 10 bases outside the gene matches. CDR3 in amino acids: CASSHGTGVFNEQFF. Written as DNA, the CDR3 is TGTGCCAGCAGCCACGGGACAGGAGTTTTCAATGAGCAGTTCTTC.

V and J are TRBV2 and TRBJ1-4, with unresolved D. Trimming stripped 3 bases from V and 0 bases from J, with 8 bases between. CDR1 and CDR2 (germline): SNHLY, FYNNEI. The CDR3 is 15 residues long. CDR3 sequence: CASSDEGSTNEKLFF. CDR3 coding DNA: TGTGCCAGCAGTGACGAAGGGTCAACTAATGAAAAACTGTTTTTT.

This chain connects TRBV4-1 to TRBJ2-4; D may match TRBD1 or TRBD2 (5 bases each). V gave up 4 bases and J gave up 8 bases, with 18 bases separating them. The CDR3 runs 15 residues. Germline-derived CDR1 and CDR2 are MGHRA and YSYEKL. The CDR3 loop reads CASSPDRDPRDIQYF. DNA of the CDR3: TGCGCCAGCAGCCCCGACCGGGACCCCAGGGACATTCAGTACTTC.

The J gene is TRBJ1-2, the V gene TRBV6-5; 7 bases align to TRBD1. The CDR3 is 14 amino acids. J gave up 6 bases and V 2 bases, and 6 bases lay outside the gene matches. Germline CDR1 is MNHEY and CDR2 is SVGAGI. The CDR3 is CASSYADRRDGYTF. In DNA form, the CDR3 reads TGTGCCAGCAGTTACGCGGACAGGAGGGATGGCTACACCTTC.

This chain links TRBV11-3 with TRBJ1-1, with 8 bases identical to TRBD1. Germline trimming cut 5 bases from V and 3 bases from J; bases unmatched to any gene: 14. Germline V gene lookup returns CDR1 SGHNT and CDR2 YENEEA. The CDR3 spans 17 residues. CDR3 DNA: TGTGCCAGCAGCACTCCGGAGGACAGGGACTACGACACTGAAGCTTTCTTT. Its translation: CASSTPEDRDYDTEAFF.

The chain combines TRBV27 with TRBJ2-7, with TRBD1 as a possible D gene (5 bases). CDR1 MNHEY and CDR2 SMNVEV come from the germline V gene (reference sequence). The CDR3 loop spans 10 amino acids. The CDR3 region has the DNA TGTGCGGCAGGGCCCTACGAGCAGTACTTC. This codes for CAAGPYEQYF.

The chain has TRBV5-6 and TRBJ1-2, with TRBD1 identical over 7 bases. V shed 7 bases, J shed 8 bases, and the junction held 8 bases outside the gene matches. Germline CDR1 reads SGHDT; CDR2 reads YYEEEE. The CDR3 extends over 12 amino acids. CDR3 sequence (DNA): TGTGCCAGCGGTACAGGGGTCGACGGCTACACCTTC. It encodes CASGTGVDGYTF.

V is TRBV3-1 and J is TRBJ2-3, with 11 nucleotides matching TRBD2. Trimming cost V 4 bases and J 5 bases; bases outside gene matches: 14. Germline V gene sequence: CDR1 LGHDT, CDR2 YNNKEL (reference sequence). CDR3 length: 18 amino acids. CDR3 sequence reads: CASSLVLAGGVTGDTQYF. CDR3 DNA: TGTGCCAGCAGCCTCGTCCTAGCGGGAGGCGTCACCGGAGATACGCAGTATTTT.

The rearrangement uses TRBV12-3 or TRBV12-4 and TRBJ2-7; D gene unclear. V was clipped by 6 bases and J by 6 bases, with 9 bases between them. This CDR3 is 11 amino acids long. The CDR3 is CASSAEVEQYF. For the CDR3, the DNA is TGTGCCAGCAGCGCCGAGGTCGAGCAGTACTTC.

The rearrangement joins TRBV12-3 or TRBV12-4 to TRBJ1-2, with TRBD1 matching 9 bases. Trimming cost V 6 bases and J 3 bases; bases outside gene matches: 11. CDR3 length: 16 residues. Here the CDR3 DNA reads TGTGCCAGCAGCCCGGACAGGGGCGGCGGGTACTATGGCTACACCTTC. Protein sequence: CASSPDRGGGYYGYTF.